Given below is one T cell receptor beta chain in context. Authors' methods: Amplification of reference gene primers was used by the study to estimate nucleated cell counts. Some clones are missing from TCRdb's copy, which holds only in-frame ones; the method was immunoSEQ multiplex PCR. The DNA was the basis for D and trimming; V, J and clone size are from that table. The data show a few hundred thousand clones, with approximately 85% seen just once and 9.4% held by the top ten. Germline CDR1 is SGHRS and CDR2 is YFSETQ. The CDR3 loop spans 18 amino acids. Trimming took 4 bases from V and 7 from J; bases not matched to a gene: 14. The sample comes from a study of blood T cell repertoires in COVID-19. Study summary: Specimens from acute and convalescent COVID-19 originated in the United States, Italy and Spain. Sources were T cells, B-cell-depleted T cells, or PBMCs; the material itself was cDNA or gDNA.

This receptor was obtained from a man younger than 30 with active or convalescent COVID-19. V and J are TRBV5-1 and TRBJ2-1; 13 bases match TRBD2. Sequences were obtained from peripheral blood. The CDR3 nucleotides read TGCGCCAGCAGCGCAGGACTAGCGGGGGCAAAAAATCGGAATGAGCAGTTCTTC. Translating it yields CASSAGLAGAKNRNEQFF.